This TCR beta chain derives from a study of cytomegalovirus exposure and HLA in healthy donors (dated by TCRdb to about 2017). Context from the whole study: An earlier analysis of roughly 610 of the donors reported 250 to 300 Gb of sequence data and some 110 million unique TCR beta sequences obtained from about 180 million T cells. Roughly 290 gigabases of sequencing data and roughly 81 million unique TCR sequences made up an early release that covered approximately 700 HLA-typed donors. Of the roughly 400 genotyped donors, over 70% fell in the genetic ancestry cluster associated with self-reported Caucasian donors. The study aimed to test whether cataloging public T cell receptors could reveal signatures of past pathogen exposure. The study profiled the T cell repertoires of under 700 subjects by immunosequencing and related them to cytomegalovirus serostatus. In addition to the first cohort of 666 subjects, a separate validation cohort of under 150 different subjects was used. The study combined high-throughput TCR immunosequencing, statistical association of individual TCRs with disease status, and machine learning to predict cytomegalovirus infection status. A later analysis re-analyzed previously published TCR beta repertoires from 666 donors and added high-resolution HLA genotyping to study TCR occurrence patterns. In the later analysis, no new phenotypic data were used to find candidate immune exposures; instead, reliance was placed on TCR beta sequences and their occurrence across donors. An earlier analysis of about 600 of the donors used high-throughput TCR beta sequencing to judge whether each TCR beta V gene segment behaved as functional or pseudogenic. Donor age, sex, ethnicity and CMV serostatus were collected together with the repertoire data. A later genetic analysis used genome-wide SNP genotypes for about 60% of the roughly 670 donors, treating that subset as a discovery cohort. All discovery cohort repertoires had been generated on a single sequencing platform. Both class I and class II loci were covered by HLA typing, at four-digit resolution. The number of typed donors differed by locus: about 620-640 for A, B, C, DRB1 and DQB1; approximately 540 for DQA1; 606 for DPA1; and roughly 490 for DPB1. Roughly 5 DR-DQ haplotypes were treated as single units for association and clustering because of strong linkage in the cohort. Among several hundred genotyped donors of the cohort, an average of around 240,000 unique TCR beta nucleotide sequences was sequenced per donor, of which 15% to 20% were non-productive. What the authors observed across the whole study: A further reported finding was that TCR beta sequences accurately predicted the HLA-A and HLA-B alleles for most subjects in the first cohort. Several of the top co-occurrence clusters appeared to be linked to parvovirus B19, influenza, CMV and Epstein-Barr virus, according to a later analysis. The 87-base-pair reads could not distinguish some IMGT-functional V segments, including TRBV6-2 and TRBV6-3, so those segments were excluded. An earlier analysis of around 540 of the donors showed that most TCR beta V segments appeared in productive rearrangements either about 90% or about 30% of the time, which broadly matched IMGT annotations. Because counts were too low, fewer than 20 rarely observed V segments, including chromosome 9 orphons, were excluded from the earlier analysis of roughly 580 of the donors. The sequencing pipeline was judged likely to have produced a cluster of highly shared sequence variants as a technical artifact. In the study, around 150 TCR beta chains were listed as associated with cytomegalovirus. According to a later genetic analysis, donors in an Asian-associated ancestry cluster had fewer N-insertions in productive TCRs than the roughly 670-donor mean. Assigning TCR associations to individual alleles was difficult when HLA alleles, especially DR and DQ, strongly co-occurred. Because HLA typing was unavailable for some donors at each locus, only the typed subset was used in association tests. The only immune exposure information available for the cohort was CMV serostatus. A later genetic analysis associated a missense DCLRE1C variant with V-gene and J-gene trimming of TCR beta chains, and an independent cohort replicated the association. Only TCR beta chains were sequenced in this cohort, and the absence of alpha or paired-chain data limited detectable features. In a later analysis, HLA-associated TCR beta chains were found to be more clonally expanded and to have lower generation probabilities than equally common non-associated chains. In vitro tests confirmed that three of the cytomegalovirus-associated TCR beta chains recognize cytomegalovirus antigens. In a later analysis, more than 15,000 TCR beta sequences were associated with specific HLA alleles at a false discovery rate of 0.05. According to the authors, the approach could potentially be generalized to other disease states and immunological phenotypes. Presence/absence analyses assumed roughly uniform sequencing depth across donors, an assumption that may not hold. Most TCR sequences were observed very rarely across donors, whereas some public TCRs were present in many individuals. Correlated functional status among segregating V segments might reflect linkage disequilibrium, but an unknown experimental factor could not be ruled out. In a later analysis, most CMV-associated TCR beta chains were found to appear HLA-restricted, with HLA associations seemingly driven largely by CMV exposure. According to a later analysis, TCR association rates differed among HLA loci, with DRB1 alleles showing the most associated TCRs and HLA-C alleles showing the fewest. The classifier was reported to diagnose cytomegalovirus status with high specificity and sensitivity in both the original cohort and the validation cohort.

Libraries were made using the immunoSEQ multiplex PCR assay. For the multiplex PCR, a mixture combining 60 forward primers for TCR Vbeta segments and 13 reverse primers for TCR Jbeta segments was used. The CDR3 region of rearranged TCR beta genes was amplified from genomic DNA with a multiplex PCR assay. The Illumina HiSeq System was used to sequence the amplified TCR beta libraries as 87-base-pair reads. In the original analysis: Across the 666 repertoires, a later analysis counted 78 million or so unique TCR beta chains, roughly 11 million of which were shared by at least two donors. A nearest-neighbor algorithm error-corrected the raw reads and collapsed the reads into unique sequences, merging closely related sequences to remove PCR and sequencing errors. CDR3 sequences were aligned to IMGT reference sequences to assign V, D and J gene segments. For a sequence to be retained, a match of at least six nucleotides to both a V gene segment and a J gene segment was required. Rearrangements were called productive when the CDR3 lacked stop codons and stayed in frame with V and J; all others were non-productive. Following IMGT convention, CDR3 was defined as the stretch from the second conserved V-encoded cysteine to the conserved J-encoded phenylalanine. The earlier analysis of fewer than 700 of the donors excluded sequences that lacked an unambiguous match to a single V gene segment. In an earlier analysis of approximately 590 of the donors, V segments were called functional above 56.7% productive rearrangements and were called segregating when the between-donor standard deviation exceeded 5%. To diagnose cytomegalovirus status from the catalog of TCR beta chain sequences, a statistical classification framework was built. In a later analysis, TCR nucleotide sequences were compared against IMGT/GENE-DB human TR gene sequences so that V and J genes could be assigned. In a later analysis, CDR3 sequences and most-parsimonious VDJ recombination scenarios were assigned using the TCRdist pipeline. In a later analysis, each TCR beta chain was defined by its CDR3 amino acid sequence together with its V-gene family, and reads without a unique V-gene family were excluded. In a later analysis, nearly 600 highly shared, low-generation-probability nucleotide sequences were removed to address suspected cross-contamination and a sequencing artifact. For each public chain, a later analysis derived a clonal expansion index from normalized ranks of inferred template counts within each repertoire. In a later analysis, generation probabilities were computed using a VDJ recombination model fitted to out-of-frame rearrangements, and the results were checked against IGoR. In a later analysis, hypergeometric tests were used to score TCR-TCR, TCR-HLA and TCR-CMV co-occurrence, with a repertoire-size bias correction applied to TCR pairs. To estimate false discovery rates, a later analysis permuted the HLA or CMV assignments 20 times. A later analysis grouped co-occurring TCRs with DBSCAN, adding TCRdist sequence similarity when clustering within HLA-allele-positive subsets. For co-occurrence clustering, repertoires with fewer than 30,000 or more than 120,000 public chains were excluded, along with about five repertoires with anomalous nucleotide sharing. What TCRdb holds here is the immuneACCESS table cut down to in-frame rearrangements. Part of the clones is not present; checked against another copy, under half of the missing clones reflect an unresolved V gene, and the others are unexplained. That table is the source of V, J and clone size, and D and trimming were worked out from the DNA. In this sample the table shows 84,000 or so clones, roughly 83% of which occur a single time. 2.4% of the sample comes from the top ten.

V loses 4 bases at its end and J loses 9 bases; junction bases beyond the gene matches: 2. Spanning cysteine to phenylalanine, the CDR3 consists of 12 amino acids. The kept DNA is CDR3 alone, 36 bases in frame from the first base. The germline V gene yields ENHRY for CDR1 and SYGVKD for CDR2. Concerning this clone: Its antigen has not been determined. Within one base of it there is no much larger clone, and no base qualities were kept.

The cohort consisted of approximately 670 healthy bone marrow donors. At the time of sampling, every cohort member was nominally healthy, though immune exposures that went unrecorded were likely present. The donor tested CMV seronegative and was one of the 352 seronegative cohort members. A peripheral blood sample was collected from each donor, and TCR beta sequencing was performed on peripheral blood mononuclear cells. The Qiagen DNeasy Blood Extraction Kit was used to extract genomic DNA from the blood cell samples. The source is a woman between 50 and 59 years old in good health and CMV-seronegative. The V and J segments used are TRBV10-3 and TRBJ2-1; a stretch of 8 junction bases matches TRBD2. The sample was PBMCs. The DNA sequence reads TGTGCCATCAGTGGACTAGCGTCTGAGCAGTTCTTC. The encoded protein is CAISGLASEQFF.